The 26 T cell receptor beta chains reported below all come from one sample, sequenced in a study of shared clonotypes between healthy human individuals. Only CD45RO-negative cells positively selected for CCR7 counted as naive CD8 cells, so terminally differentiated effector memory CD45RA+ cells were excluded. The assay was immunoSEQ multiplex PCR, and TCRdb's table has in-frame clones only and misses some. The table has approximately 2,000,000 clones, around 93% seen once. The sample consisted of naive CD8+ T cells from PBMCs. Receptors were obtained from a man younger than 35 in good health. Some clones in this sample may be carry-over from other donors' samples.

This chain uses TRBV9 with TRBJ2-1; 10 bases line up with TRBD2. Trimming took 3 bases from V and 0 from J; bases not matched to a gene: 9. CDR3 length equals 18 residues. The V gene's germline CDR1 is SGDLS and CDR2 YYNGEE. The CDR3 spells CASSDPRTSGGSYNEQFF. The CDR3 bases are TGTGCCAGCAGCGACCCACGGACTAGCGGTGGCTCCTACAATGAGCAGTTCTTC.

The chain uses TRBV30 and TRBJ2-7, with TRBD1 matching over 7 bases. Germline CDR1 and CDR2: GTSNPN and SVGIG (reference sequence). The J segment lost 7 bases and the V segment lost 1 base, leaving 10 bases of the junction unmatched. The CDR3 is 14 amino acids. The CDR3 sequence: CAWSAGTASREQYF. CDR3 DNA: TGTGCCTGGAGTGCCGGGACAGCTTCGCGTGAGCAGTACTTC.

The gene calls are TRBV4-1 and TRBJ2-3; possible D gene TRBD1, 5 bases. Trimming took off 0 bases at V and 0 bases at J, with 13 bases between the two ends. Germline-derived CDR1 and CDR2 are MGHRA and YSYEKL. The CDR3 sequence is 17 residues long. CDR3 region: CASSQDRTGLSTDTQYF. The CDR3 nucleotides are TGCGCCAGCAGCCAAGACCGAACAGGCCTTAGCACAGATACGCAGTATTTT.

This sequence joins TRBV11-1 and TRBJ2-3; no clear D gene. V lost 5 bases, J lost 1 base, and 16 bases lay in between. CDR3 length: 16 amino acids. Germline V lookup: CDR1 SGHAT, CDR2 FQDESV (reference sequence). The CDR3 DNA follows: TGTGCCAGCAGCCAACCCCAAGGGTCGGGCACAGATACGCAGTATTTT. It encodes CASSQPQGSGTDTQYF.

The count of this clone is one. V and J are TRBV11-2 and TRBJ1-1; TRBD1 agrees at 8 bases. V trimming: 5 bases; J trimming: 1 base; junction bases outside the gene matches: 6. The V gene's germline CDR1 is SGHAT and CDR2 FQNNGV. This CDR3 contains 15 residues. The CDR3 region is CASSGRGPENTEAFF. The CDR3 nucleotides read TGTGCCAGCAGCGGCAGGGGGCCTGAGAACACTGAAGCTTTCTTT.

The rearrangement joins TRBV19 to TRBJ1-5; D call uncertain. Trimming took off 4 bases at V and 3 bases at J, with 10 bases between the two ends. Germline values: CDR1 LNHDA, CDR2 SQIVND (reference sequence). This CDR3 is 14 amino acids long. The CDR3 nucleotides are TGTGCCAGTAGTAGCGATCGCCACAATCAGCCCCAGCATTTT. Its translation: CASSSDRHNQPQHF.

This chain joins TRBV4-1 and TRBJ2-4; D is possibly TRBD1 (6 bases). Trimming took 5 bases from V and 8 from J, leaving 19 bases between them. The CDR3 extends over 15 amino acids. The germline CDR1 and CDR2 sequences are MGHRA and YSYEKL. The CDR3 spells CASSNPNHRVDIQYF. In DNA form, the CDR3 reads TGCGCCAGCAGCAACCCCAACCACAGGGTGGACATTCAGTACTTC.

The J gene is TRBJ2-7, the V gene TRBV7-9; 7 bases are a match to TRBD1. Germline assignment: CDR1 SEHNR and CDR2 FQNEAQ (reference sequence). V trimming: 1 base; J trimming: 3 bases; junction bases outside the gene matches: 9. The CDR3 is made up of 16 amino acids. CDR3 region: CASSLGSGQVYYEQYF. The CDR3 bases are TGTGCCAGCAGCTTAGGGAGCGGACAGGTATACTACGAGCAGTACTTC.

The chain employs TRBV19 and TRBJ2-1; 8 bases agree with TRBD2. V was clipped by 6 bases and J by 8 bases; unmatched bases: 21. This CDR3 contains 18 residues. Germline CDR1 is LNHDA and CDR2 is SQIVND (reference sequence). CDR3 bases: TGTGCCAGTAGATGGGTAGCGGGGAGTAATGTAAACGGCGATGAGCAGTTCTTC. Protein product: CASRWVAGSNVNGDEQFF.

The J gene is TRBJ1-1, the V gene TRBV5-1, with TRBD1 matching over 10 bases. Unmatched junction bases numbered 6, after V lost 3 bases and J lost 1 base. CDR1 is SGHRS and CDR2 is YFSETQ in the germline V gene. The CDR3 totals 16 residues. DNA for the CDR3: TGCGCCAGCAGCTCCCGGGACAGGGGAAAGAACACTGAAGCTTTCTTT. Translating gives CASSSRDRGKNTEAFF.

For the CDR3, the DNA is TGTGCCAGCAGCTACGAGCGGGGGGAGACGACGACCCAGTACTTC. Translation gives CASSYERGETTTQYF. This chain uses TRBV28 with TRBJ2-5; 9 bases fit TRBD2. The CDR3 runs to 15 residues. Germline CDR1 and CDR2: MDHEN and SYDVKM. V dropped 6 bases and J dropped 7; count of bases not matched to a gene: 12.

In DNA form, the CDR3 reads TGTGCCAGCAGCTTGCCTTTGGAGGGAGCGGACGGGGAGCTGTTTTTT. It encodes CASSLPLEGADGELFF. This sequence joins TRBV5-6 and TRBJ2-2, with D perhaps matching TRBD2 (6 bases). The CDR3 contains 16 residues. Germline V gene data show CDR1 as SGHDT and CDR2 as YYEEEE. The germline V and J ends were trimmed by 1 base and 7 bases, with 17 bases remaining between them.

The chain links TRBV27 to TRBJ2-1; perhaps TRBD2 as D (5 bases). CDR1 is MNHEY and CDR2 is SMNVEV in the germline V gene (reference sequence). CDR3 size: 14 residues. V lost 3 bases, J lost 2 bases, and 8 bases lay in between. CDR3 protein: CASSLGETYNEQFF. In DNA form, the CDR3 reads TGTGCCAGCAGTTTGGGAGAGACCTACAATGAGCAGTTCTTC.

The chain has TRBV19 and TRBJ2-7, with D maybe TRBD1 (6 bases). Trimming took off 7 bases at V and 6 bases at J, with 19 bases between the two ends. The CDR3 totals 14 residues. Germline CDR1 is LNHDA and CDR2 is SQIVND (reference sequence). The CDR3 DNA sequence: TGTGCCAGTATGGAGGCAGGGGATTCTTTCGAGCAGTACTTC. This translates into CASMEAGDSFEQYF.

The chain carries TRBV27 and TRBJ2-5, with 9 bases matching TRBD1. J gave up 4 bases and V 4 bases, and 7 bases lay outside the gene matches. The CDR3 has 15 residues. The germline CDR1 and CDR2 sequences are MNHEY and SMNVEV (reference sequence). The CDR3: CASSSVDRGGETQYF. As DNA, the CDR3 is TGTGCCAGCAGTTCCGTTGACAGGGGGGGAGAGACCCAGTACTTC.

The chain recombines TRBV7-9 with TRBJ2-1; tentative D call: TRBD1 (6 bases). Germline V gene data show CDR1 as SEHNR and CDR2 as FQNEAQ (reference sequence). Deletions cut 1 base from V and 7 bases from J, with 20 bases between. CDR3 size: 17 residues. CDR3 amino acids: CASSLGGFATGGNEQFF. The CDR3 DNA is TGTGCCAGCAGCTTAGGGGGATTTGCGACAGGCGGAAATGAGCAGTTCTTC. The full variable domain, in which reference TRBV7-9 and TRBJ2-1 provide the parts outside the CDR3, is DTGVSQNPRHKITKRGQNVTFRCDPISEHNRLYWYRQTLGQGPEFLTYFQNEAQLEKSRLLSDRFSAERPKGSFSTLEIQRTEQGDSAMYLCASSLGGFATGGNEQFFGPGTRLTVL.

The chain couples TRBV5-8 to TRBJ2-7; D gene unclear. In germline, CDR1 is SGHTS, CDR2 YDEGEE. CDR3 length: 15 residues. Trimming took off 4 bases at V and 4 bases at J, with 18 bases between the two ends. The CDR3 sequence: CASSVSVVLRYEQYF. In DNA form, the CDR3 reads TGTGCCAGCAGCGTCTCCGTAGTGCTCCGATACGAGCAGTACTTC.

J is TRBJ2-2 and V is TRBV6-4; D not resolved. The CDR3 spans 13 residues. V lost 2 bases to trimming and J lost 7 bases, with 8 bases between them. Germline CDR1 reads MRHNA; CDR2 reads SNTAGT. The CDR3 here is CASSDVFGGELFF. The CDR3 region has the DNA TGTGCCAGCAGTGACGTCTTTGGCGGGGAGCTGTTTTTT.

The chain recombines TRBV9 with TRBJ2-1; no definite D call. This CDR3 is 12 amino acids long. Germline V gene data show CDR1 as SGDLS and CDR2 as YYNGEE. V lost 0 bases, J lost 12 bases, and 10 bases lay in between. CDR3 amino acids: CASSVENSGQFF. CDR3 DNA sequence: TGTGCCAGCAGCGTAGAAAACTCCGGGCAGTTCTTC.

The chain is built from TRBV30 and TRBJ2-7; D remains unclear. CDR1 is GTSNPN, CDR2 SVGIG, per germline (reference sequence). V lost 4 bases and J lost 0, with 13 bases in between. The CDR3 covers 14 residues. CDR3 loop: CAWNDLGNSYEQYF. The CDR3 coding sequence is TGTGCCTGGAATGACCTGGGGAACTCCTACGAGCAGTACTTC.

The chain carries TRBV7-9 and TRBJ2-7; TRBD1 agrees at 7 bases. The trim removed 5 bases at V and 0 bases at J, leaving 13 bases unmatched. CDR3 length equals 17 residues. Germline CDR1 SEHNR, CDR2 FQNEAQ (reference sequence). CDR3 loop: CASSGPRDRRLSYEQYF. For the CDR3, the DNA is TGTGCCAGCAGCGGGCCACGGGACAGAAGACTCTCCTACGAGCAGTACTTC.

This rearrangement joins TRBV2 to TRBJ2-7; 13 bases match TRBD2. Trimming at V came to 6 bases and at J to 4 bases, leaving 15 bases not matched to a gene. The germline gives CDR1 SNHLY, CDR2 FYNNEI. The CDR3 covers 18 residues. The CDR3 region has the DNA TGTGCCAGCAGCGGAGACCGGGGACTAGCGGGAAGGCGGTACGAGCAGTACTTC. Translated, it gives CASSGDRGLAGRRYEQYF.

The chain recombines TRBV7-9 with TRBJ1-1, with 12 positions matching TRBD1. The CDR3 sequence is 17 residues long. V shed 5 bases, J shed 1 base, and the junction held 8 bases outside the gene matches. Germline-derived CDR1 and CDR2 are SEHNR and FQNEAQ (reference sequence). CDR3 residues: CASSQQGQGAWNTEAFF. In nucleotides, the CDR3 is TGTGCCAGCAGCCAACAGGGACAGGGGGCTTGGAACACTGAAGCTTTCTTT.

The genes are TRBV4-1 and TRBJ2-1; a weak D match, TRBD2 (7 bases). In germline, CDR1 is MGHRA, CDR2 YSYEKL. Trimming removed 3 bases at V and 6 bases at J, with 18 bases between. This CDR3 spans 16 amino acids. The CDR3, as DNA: TGCGCCAGCAGCCACCTATCGGGGGGCAGTGGCAATGAGCAGTTCTTC. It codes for CASSHLSGGSGNEQFF.

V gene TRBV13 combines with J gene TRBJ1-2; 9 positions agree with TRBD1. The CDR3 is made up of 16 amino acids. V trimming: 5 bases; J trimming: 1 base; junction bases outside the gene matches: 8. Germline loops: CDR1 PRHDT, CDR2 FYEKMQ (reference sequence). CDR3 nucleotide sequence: TGTGCCAGCAGCCCGGAGGGACAGGGAATTAACTATGGCTACACCTTC. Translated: CASSPEGQGINYGYTF. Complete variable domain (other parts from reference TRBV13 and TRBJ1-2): AAGVIQSPRHLIKEKRETATLKCYPIPRHDTVYWYQQGPGQDPQFLISFYEKMQSDKGSIPDRFSAQQFSDYHSELNMSSLELGDSALYFCASSPEGQGINYGYTFGSGTRLTVV.

CDR3: CASSSSPPGTEAFF. CDR3 bases: TGTGCCAGCAGCTCAAGCCCCCCGGGCACTGAAGCTTTCTTT. The chain is built from TRBV21-1 and TRBJ1-1. TRBV21-1 is flagged as a pseudogene. This CDR3 has 14 amino acids.